Listed here is a single T cell receptor (beta chain). Its cognate antigen is unknown. Through 5' RACE with UMI labels, the TRB cDNA libraries were prepared. TCRdb reprocessed the 5' RACE reads and stores each CDR3 protein as one record, lacking DNA. The sample includes over 100,000 distinct CDR3 sequences. The data were obtained in a study of CXCR3-negative and CXCR3-positive naive CD8 T cells. Study overall: Across all libraries, TRB reads numbered approximately 140 million, with about 1.5 +/- 0.3 million in each library. Study conclusions and caveats: After cryopreservation, expression of CXCR3 was partially reduced, and most assays were run with fresh PBMCs. Naive subsets did not differ in surface CD5, and the authors estimated TCR strength using properties of the TRB CDR3.

This CDR3 has 14 residues. Germline V gives CDR1 SGDLS, CDR2 YYNGEE. The source material was naive CXCR3- CD8+ T cells from blood. The subset was: CD45RO-CCR7+CD27+CD95- naive CD8+ T cells lacking CXCR3 (TNR3-). This chain connects TRBV9 to TRBJ1-3. The origin of this receptor is a human donor in good health. Some clones in this sample may be carry-over from other donors' samples. The CDR3 spells CASSVGQNGNTIYF.